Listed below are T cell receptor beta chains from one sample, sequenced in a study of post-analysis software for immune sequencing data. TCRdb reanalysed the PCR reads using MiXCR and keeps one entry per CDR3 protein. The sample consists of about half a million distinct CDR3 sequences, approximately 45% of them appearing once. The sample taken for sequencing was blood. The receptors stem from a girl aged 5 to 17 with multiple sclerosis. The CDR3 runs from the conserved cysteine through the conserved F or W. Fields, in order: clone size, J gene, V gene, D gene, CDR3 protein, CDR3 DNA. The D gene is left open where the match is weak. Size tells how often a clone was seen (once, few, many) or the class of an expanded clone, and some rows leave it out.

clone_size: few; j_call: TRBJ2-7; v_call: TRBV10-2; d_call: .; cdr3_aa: CASRQIYEQYF; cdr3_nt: TGCGCCAGCAGGCAGATATACGAGCAGTACTTC
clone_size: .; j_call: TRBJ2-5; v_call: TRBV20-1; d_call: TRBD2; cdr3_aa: CSAVASGRAETQYF; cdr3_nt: TGCAGTGCTGTAGCTAGCGGGAGGGCCGAGACCCAGTACTTC
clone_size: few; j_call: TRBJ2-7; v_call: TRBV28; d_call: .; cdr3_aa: CASQRALSYEQYF; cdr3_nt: TGTGCCAGCCAGAGGGCCCTTTCCTACGAGCAGTACTTC
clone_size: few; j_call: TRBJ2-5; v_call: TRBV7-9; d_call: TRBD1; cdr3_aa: CASSLAGQGRETQYF; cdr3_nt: TGTGCCAGCAGCTTAGCGGGACAGGGGAGGGAGACCCAGTACTTC
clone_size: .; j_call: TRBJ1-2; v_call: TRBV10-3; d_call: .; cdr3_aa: CAISERQLANYGYTF; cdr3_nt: TGTGCCATCAGTGAGCGACAGTTAGCTAACTATGGCTACACCTTC
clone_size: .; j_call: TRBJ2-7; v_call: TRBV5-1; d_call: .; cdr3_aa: CASSLVAGANEQYF; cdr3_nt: TGCGCCAGCAGCTTGGTGGCGGGGGCTAACGAGCAGTACTTC
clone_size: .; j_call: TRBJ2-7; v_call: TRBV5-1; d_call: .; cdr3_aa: CASSLTGYTYEQYF; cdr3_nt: TGCGCCAGCAGCTTAACGGGGTACACCTACGAGCAGTACTTC
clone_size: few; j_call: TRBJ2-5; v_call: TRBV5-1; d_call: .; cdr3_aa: CASSEGRGGGTQYF; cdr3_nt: TGCGCCAGCAGCGAAGGACGGGGCGGCGGGACCCAGTACTTC
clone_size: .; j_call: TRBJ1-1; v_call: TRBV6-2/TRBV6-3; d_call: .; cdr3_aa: CASSSLGENTEAFF; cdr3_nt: TGTGCCAGCAGTTCCCTCGGGGAGAACACTGAAGCTTTCTTT
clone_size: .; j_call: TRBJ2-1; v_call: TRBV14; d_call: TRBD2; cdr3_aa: CASSQDGGLAGRSYNEQFF; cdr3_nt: TGTGCCAGCAGCCAAGATGGGGGACTAGCGGGCCGCTCCTACAATGAGCAGTTCTTC
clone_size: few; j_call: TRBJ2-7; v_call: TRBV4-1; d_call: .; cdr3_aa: CASSQPDYEQYF; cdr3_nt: TGCGCCAGCAGCCAACCCGACTACGAGCAGTACTTC
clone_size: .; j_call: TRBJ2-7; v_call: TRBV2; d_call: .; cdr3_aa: CASSEARGMGHYEQYF; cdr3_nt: TGTGCCAGCAGTGAAGCTCGGGGGATGGGGCACTACGAGCAGTACTTC
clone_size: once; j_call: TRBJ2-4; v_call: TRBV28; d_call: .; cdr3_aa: CAIRVGGIQYF; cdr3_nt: TGTGCCATCCGGGTGGGGGGAATTCAGTACTTC
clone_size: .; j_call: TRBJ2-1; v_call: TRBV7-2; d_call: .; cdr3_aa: CASSLGRTGPNEQFF; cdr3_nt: TGTGCCAGCAGCTTAGGTAGGACGGGCCCCAACGAGCAGTTCTTC
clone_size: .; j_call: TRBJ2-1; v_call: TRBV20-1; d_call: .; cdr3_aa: CSASYSHYNEQFF; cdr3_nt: TGCAGTGCTAGCTATAGCCATTACAATGAGCAGTTCTTC
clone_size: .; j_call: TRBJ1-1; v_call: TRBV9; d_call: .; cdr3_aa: CASSGLTGGNTEAFF; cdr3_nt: TGTGCCAGCAGCGGATTAACAGGAGGCAACACTGAAGCTTTCTTT
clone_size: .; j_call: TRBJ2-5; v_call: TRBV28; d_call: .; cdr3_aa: CASSFLQGGTETQYF; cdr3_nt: TGTGCCAGCAGTTTTCTCCAGGGGGGTACGGAGACCCAGTACTTC
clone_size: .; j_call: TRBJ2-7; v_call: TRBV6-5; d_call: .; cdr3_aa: CASKGTGGFHEQYF; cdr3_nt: TGTGCCAGCAAGGGCACCGGCGGGTTCCACGAGCAGTACTTC
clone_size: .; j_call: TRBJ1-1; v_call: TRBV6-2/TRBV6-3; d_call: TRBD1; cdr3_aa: CASSYGDRGTEAFF; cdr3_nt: TGTGCCAGCAGTTACGGGGACAGGGGCACTGAAGCTTTCTTT
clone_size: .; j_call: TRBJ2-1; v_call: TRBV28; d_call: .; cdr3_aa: CAVMGLYNEQFF; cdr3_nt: TGTGCCGTGATGGGCCTATACAATGAGCAGTTCTTC
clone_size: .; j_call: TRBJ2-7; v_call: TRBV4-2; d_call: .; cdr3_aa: CASSQDLHEQYF; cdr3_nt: TGTGCCAGCAGCCAAGATCTCCACGAGCAGTACTTC
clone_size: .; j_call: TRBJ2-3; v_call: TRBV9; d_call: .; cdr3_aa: CASSVFSSGTDTQYF; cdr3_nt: TGTGCCAGCAGCGTATTTAGCTCAGGCACAGATACGCAGTATTTT
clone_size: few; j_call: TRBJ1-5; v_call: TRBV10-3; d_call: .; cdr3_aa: CAISESGRAEHF; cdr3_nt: TGTGCCATCAGTGAGTCGGGCAGGGCTGAGCATTTT
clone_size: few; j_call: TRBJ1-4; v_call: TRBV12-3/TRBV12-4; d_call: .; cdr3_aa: CASSFPPSEKLFF; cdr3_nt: TGTGCCAGCAGTTTTCCACCTTCTGAAAAACTGTTTTTT
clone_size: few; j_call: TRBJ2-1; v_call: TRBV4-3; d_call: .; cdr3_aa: CASSQAAWVRRGNEQFF; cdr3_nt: TGCGCCAGCAGCCAAGCGGCTTGGGTGAGGAGGGGGAATGAGCAGTTCTTC
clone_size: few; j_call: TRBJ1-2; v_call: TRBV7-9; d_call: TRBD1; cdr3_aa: CASSSRDRDNYGYTF; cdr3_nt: TGTGCCAGCAGCTCTCGGGACAGGGATAACTATGGCTACACCTTC
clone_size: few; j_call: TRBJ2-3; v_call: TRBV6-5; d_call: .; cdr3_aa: CASSPSNSRAQGTQYF; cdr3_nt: TGTGCCAGCAGTCCCTCCAACTCGAGGGCACAGGGTACGCAGTATTTT
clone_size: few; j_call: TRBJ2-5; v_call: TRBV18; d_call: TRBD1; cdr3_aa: CASSPPSGGKETQYF; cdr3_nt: TGTGCCAGCTCACCACCGTCAGGGGGCAAGGAGACCCAGTACTTC
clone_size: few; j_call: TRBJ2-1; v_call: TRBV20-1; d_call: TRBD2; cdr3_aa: CSASEQGLAGNNEQFF; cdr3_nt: TGCAGTGCTAGTGAACAGGGACTAGCGGGAAACAATGAGCAGTTCTTC
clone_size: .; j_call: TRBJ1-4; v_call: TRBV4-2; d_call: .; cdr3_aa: CASSPGGAGEATNEKLFF; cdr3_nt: TGTGCCAGCAGCCCGGGGGGGGCAGGGGAGGCAACTAATGAAAAACTGTTTTTT
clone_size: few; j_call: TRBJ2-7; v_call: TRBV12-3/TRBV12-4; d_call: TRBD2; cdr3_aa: CASSLAGGLGEQYF; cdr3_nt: TGTGCCAGCAGTTTAGCGGGAGGGCTGGGAGAGCAGTACTTC
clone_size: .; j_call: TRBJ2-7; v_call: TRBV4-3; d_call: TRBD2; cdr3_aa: CASSQDWASGPYEQYF; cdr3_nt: TGCGCCAGCAGCCAAGATTGGGCTAGCGGACCCTACGAGCAGTACTTC
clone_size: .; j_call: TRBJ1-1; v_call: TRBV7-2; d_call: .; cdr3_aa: CASSLEGGGNTEAFF; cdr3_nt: TGTGCCAGCAGCTTAGAGGGGGGAGGGAACACTGAAGCTTTCTTT
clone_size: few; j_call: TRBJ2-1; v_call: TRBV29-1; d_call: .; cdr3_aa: CSVDGGRGVYEQFF; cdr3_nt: TGCAGCGTTGATGGGGGAAGAGGGGTCTATGAGCAGTTCTTC
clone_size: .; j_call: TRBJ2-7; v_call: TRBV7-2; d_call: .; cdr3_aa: CASSPPGGPGDYEQYF; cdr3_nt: TGTGCCAGCAGCCCCCCCGGGGGGCCCGGGGACTACGAGCAGTACTTC
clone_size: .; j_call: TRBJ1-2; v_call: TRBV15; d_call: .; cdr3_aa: CATSRDLDGYTF; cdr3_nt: TGTGCCACCAGCAGAGATTTGGATGGCTACACCTTC
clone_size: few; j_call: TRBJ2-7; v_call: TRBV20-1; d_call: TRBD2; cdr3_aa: CSAREREPSSKQYF; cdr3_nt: TGCAGTGCTAGAGAGCGGGAGCCGTCTTCCAAGCAGTACTTC
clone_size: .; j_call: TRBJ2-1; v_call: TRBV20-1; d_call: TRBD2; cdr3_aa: CSAFPGLAADEQFF; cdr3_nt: TGCAGTGCTTTTCCGGGACTAGCGGCGGATGAGCAGTTCTTC
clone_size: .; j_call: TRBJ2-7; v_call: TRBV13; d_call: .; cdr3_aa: CASSPAGTHSYEQYF; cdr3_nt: TGTGCCAGCAGCCCAGCCGGGACACACTCCTACGAGCAGTACTTC
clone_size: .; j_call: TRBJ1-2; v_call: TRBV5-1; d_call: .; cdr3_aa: CASSLGDKLGDYGYTF; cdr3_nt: TGCGCCAGCAGCTTGGGTGACAAGCTGGGTGACTATGGCTACACCTTC
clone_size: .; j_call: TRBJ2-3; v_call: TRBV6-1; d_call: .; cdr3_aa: CASSEALGGQSTDTQYF; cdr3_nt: TGTGCCAGCAGTGAAGCGCTTGGAGGTCAGAGCACAGATACGCAGTATTTT
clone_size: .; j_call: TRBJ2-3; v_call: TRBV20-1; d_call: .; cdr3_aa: CSARGGFRTTSTDTQYF; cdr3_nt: TGCAGTGCTAGAGGGGGATTTCGGACTACCAGCACAGATACGCAGTATTTT
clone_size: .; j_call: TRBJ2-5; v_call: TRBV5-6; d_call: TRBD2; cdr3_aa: CASSLGLAGGRQYF; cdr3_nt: TGTGCCAGCAGCCTCGGACTAGCGGGAGGGAGGCAGTACTTC
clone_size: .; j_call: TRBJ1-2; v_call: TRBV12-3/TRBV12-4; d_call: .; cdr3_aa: CASSLGPGRYGYTF; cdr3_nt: TGTGCCAGCAGTTTAGGCCCGGGAAGATATGGCTACACCTTC
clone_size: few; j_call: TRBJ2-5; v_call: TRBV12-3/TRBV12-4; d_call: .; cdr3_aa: CASSFLGEQYF; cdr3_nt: TGTGCCAGCAGTTTCTTAGGGGAGCAGTACTTC
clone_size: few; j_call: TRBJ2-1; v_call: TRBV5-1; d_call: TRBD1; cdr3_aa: CASSLGYRGSNNEQFF; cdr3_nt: TGCGCCAGCAGCTTGGGGTACAGGGGGTCGAACAATGAGCAGTTCTTC
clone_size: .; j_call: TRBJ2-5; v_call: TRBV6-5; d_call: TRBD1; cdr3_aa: CASSSTPGTAQETQYF; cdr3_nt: TGTGCCAGCAGTTCGACCCCCGGGACAGCCCAAGAGACCCAGTACTTC